Below are 10 T cell receptor beta chains sequenced from a single sample in a study of T cell responses to AZD1222 COVID-19 vaccine. Some clones are missing from TCRdb's copy, which holds only in-frame ones; the method was immunoSEQ multiplex PCR. The repertoire holds about 260,000 clones, with approximately 95% as singletons. The sample here was peripheral blood, taken on day 0 of AZD1222 vaccination. The receptors were sampled from an adult in good health.

The chain's CDR3 is CASSYVPGQGFYGYTF. The CDR3 coding sequence is TGTGCCAGCAGTTACGTGCCGGGACAGGGATTCTATGGCTACACCTTC. The chain couples TRBV6-5 to TRBJ1-2; 9 bases are shared with TRBD1. Trimming took 2 bases from V and 4 from J; bases not matched to a gene: 8. Germline-derived CDR1 and CDR2 are MNHEY and SVGAGI. CDR3 size: 16 residues.

This rearrangement joins TRBV6-5 to TRBJ2-7, with 9 bases aligning to TRBD1. V shed 2 bases and J 4 bases; nucleotides not matched to a gene: 6. Germline CDR1 is MNHEY and CDR2 is SVGAGI. CDR3 length equals 15 residues. Here the CDR3 reads CASSYPTGQGYEQYF. The CDR3 DNA is TGTGCCAGCAGTTACCCCACGGGACAGGGTTACGAGCAGTACTTC.

The genes are TRBV2 and TRBJ1-1; a possible D gene is TRBD1 (5 bases). The CDR3 is 12 residues long. Trimming took off 5 bases at V and 8 bases at J, with 12 bases between the two ends. Germline V gene lookup returns CDR1 SNHLY and CDR2 FYNNEI. CDR3 residues: CASSMGRQEAFF. CDR3 in DNA: TGTGCCAGCAGTATGGGACGTCAGGAAGCTTTCTTT.

The genes are TRBV28 and TRBJ2-7; 7 nucleotides align to TRBD2. V lost 6 bases to trimming and J lost 0 bases; unmatched junction nucleotides: 5. CDR3 size: 14 residues. Germline V lookup: CDR1 MDHEN, CDR2 SYDVKM. The CDR3 sequence: CASRRAGSSYEQYF. The CDR3 DNA reads TGTGCCAGCAGGAGAGCGGGGAGCTCCTACGAGCAGTACTTC.

Only one count was recorded for this clone. This chain joins TRBV6-2 or TRBV6-3 and TRBJ1-6; TRBD1 aligns across 9 bases. With 2 bases clipped from V and 8 bases from J, the junction kept 10 bases outside the gene matches. CDR3 size: 17 residues. Germline loops: CDR1 MNHEY, CDR2 SVGEGT. The CDR3 region is CASSYERGTGFDSPLHF. CDR3 nucleotides: TGTGCCAGCAGTTACGAACGGGGGACAGGGTTTGATTCACCCCTCCACTTT.

The chain employs TRBV10-1 and TRBJ1-6; unclear D gene. The CDR3 has 15 amino acids. Looked up from germline, CDR1 is WNHNN and CDR2 is SYGVQD (reference sequence). V lost 7 bases, J lost 3 bases, and 13 bases lay in between. CDR3 DNA: TGCGCCAGCACCTATTTCAGAGTCTATAATTCACCCCTCCACTTT. It yields the protein CASTYFRVYNSPLHF.

The chain combines TRBV11-2 with TRBJ1-3; no definite D call. Germline lookup yields CDR1 SGHAT and CDR2 FQNNGV. The CDR3 extends over 13 amino acids. The V end lost 6 bases, the J end lost 0 bases, and 6 bases lay between the germline ends. The CDR3 spells CASRSSSGNTIYF. Here the CDR3 DNA reads TGTGCCAGCAGGTCGAGCTCTGGAAACACCATATATTTT.

The chain is built from TRBV4-3 and TRBJ2-7; tentatively, D is TRBD2 (5 bases). CDR1 LGHNA and CDR2 YSLEER come from the germline V gene. The CDR3 loop spans 15 amino acids. V lost 1 base and J lost 3, with 13 bases in between. The CDR3 DNA sequence: TGCGCCAGCAGCCAAGCGGTAGCGCGAGACTACGAGCAGTACTTC. Translating it yields CASSQAVARDYEQYF.

The chain carries TRBV7-9 and TRBJ2-2; D assignment may be TRBD1 or TRBD2 (5 bases each). Germline loops: CDR1 SEHNR, CDR2 FQNEAQ (reference sequence). Trimming removed 5 bases at V and 5 bases at J, with 15 bases between. This CDR3 has 15 residues. Here the CDR3 reads CASSPGGTETGELFF. CDR3 DNA sequence: TGTGCCAGCAGCCCAGGTGGGACCGAGACCGGGGAGCTGTTTTTT.

This chain uses TRBV5-4 with TRBJ2-7, with 11 bases aligning to TRBD2. CDR1 and CDR2 (germline): SGHNT, YYREEE (reference sequence). This CDR3 region has 13 residues. V dropped 8 bases and J dropped 0; count of bases not matched to a gene: 1. In DNA form, the CDR3 reads TGTGCCAGTGGACTAGCGGGCTCCTACGAGCAGTACTTC. It codes for CASGLAGSYEQYF.